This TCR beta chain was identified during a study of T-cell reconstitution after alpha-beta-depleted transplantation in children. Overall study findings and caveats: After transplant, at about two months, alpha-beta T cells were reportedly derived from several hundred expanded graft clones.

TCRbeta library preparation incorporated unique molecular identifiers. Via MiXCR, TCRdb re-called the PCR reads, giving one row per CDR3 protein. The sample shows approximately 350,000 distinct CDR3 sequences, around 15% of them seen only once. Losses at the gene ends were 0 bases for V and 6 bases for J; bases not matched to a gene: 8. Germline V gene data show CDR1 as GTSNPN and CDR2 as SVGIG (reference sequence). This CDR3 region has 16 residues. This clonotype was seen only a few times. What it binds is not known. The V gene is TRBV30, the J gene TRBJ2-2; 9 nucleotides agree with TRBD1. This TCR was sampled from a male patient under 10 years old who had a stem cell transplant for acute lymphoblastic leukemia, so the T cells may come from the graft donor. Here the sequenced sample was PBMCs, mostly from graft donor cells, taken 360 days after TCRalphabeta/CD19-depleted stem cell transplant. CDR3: CAWSVLMTGGSGELFF. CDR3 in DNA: TGTGCCTGGAGTGTCTTAATGACAGGGGGGTCCGGGGAGCTGTTTTTT.